This entry lists 10 T cell receptor beta chains sequenced from one sample in a study of T cell responses to AZD1222 COVID-19 vaccine. TCRdb's table, derived via immunoSEQ multiplex PCR, lists solely in-frame clones and lacks some. The table includes tens of thousands of clones, 70% to 90% detected once. This sample comprised peripheral blood, obtained 28 days after the second AZD1222 dose. The receptors were gathered from an adult who received the AZD1222 COVID-19 vaccine.

This clone came up a few times. V and J are TRBV6-5 and TRBJ2-1; D remains unclear. CDR1 is MNHEY and CDR2 is SVGAGI in the germline V gene. V was shortened by 8 bases and J by 3 bases, with 8 bases between the two germline ends. CDR3 length equals 12 residues. This CDR3 reads CASGPGYNEQFF. The CDR3, as DNA: TGTGCCAGCGGGCCAGGCTACAATGAGCAGTTCTTC.

Written as DNA, the CDR3 is TGTGCCAGCAGCTTAGCTGCAGGGGCGAACTATGGCTACACCTTC. This sequence encodes CASSLAAGANYGYTF. This sequence joins TRBV7-9 and TRBJ1-2; TRBD1 is a possible D gene (6 bases). Germline CDR1 reads SEHNR; CDR2 reads FQNEAQ (reference sequence). This CDR3 region has 15 residues. The V and J ends lost 0 bases and 2 bases respectively, with 10 bases between them.

The V and J genes are TRBV5-1 and TRBJ1-2; the D is unclear. Germline values: CDR1 SGHRS, CDR2 YFSETQ. Deletions cut 4 bases from V and 7 bases from J, with 11 bases between. There are 12 residues in the CDR3. The CDR3 sequence is CASSVDPGGYTF. The CDR3 DNA sequence: TGCGCCAGCAGCGTGGACCCGGGTGGCTACACCTTC.

This clone was recorded only once. V and J are TRBV6-5 and TRBJ1-2; TRBD1 might be the D (5 bases). Germline CDR1 reads MNHEY; CDR2 reads SVGAGI. The CDR3 sequence is 14 residues long. Deletions cut 1 base from V and 2 bases from J, with 8 bases between. The CDR3 protein is CASSYWGTNYGYTF. Here the CDR3 DNA reads TGTGCCAGCAGTTACTGGGGCACGAACTATGGCTACACCTTC.

This clone has a single count. The rearrangement links TRBV12-3 or TRBV12-4 to TRBJ1-4; D remains ambiguous. Trimming left V 3 bases short and J 4 bases short, with 6 bases between. The CDR3 consists of 13 residues. The CDR3 DNA sequence: TGTGCCAGCAGTTTGCAGCTTAATGAAAAACTGTTTTTT. It encodes CASSLQLNEKLFF.

The chain links TRBV11-2 to TRBJ1-2; TRBD1 agrees at 8 bases. Germline-derived CDR1 and CDR2 are SGHAT and FQNNGV. The CDR3 extends over 17 amino acids. J was trimmed by 1 base and V by 3 bases; bases with no gene match: 10. CDR3 in DNA: TGTGCCAGCAGCTTTTTCCACGGACAGGGACATAACTATGGCTACACCTTC. Translating it yields CASSFFHGQGHNYGYTF. The entire variable domain, with the rest obtained from reference TRBV11-2 and TRBJ1-2, is as follows: EAGVAQSPRYKIIEKRQSVAFWCNPISGHATLYWYQQILGQGPKLLIQFQNNGVVDDSQLPKDRFSAERLKGVDSTLKIQPAKLEDSAVYLCASSFFHGQGHNYGYTFGSGTRLTVV.

This clone was counted a single time. The chain employs TRBV30 and TRBJ1-5; 8 bases align to TRBD1. With 6 bases clipped from V and 0 bases from J, the junction kept 7 bases outside the gene matches. The CDR3 consists of 15 residues. The germline V gene has CDR1 GTSNPN and CDR2 SVGIG (reference sequence). The CDR3 bases are TGTGCCTGTGACAGGGGCGAGAATAGCAATCAGCCCCAGCATTTT. As protein: CACDRGENSNQPQHF.

The chain recombines TRBV7-8 with TRBJ1-2, with no clear D. CDR1 is SGHVS and CDR2 is FQNEAQ in the germline V gene. V lost 5 bases and J 8 bases, leaving 12 bases between the germline ends. This CDR3 has 12 amino acids. The CDR3 DNA reads as TGTGCCAGCAGCCCGCACCCCTGGGGCTACACCTTC. The encoded protein is CASSPHPWGYTF.

The chain has TRBV5-1 and TRBJ1-3; D perhaps matches TRBD1 (5 bases). V was pared by 4 bases and J by 2 bases, with 13 bases between. CDR1 and CDR2 from the germline V gene are SGHRS and YFSETQ. The CDR3 is made up of 15 amino acids. This chain's CDR3 is CASSPAPGPGNTIYF. In DNA, the CDR3 is TGCGCCAGCAGCCCGGCCCCGGGGCCTGGAAACACCATATATTTT.

This clone has a handful of counts. J is TRBJ1-6 and V is TRBV6-5, with D unresolved. The germline CDR1 and CDR2 sequences are MNHEY and SVGAGI. The CDR3 has 16 residues. V was trimmed by 2 bases and J by 6 bases, leaving 14 bases between them. CDR3 sequence reads: CASSYEGGRGNSPLHF. The CDR3 region has the DNA TGTGCCAGCAGTTACGAAGGAGGGCGGGGTAATTCACCCCTCCACTTT.